This is a list of T cell receptor beta chains from one sample in a study of CXCR4 blockade with PD-1 therapy in pancreatic cancer. TCRdb's copy holds only in-frame clones and misses some; the assay was immunoSEQ multiplex PCR. The sample contains around 1,500 clones, 39% of which appear only once. The sequenced material came from tumor tissue. The receptors shown here come from a human donor with pancreatic ductal adenocarcinoma. Each CDR3 is given with its conserved first and last residue. Fields, in order: clone size, V gene, D gene, CDR3 length, J gene, CDR3 DNA, CDR3 protein. The D gene is left open where the match is weak. A clone size is listed for some rows: how often the clone was seen (once, few, many), or a class if it is expanded.

-	TRBV6-8	TRBD2	15	TRBJ2-5	TGTGCCAGCAGTTCCCAGGGTAGCGGGGCTGAGACCCAGTACTTC	CASSSQGSGAETQYF
-	TRBV9	-	15	TRBJ1-4	TGTGCCAGCAGCGTAGGGGGACATAGTAATGAAAAACTGTTTTTT	CASSVGGHSNEKLFF
few	TRBV9	TRBD1	14	TRBJ2-7	TGTGCCAGCAGCTTAGAGGGACAGGGCATCGAGCAGTACTTC	CASSLEGQGIEQYF
-	TRBV29-1	-	13	TRBJ2-7	TGCAGCGTTGAAGAAAGTCCGGGCTACGAGCAGTACTTC	CSVEESPGYEQYF
-	TRBV4-1	TRBD2	13	TRBJ2-7	TGCGCCAGCAGTCAATGGCGGGGGGGCGAGCAGTACTTC	CASSQWRGGEQYF
few	TRBV7-6	TRBD2	18	TRBJ2-3	TGTGCCAGCAGCTTCTTTAGGACTAGCGGGACTCACACAGATACGCAGTATTTT	CASSFFRTSGTHTDTQYF
-	TRBV14	-	13	TRBJ1-2	TGTGCCAGCAGCCAATCAGGAATCCATGGCTACACCTTC	CASSQSGIHGYTF
few	TRBV6-8	-	13	TRBJ1-1	TGTGCCAGCAGTTACAACAGGCCGACTGAAGCTTTCTTT	CASSYNRPTEAFF
-	TRBV11-3	-	15	TRBJ2-3	TGTGCCAGCAGCTTAATCAGGCCTCGCACAGATACGCAGTATTTT	CASSLIRPRTDTQYF
-	TRBV9	-	15	TRBJ1-1	TGTGCCAGCAGCATAGGGGCAGGGAAGGACACTGAAGCTTTCTTT	CASSIGAGKDTEAFF
few	TRBV6-7	-	14	TRBJ2-7	TGTGCCAGCAGTTACGCGACTACCCCCTACGAGCAGTACTTC	CASSYATTPYEQYF
-	TRBV19	-	15	TRBJ2-7	TGTGCCAGTAGTATAGAGCCCGGGGCCCACCGGGAGCAGTACTTC	CASSIEPGAHREQYF
few	TRBV7-4	-	13	TRBJ1-5	TGTGCCAGCAGTTACTGGAACAATCAGCCCCAGCATTTT	CASSYWNNQPQHF
-	TRBV30	TRBD2	15	TRBJ2-1	TGTGCCTGGAGTGGACTAGCGGGGGGGCCGGATGAGCAGTTCTTC	CAWSGLAGGPDEQFF
-	TRBV25-1	-	13	TRBJ2-3	TGTGCCAGCGGTGGGGCTTTCGCCGATACGCAGTATTTT	CASGGAFADTQYF
-	TRBV6-8	-	13	TRBJ2-7	TGTGCCAGCAGTTACTCCCACACTTACGAGCAGTACTTC	CASSYSHTYEQYF
-	TRBV14	-	16	TRBJ1-2	TGTGCCAGCAGCCCAGGAGGGGGGAGGGAAGGCTATGGCTACACCTTC	CASSPGGGREGYGYTF
-	TRBV6-7	-	13	TRBJ1-3	TGTGCCAGCAGTTACTCGTCTGGAAACACCATATATTTT	CASSYSSGNTIYF
-	TRBV10-3	TRBD2	15	TRBJ2-7	TGTGCCACCGGGGGGAGCCGCCGGGGTACCTACGAGCAGTACTTC	CATGGSRRGTYEQYF
-	TRBV19	-	14	TRBJ2-7	TGTGCCAGTAGGCCCCAGGGTACGGCCGGGGGGCAGTACTTC	CASRPQGTAGGQYF
few	TRBV9	-	14	TRBJ2-1	TGTGCCAGCAGTGTTACAAACTCCTACAATGAGCAGTTCTTC	CASSVTNSYNEQFF
few	TRBV12-5	TRBD1	15	TRBJ1-2	TGTGCTAGTGGTTTGGTACAGGGGAAGGCATATGGCTACACCTTC	CASGLVQGKAYGYTF
-	TRBV15	-	14	TRBJ2-2	TGTGCCACCAGTGGGGCCTCCTACGCCGGGGAGCTGTTTTTT	CATSGASYAGELFF
-	TRBV29-1	-	16	TRBJ2-6	TGCAGCGTTGAAGATGCCACAGGGAGGGGGGCCAACGTCCTGACTTTC	CSVEDATGRGANVLTF
large	TRBV11-3	TRBD2	15	TRBJ2-1	TGTGCCAGCAGCTTAGGGACTAGCGGATACAATGAGCAGTTCTTC	CASSLGTSGYNEQFF
-	TRBV19	TRBD1	14	TRBJ1-1	TGTGCCAGTAGTGAATACAGGGGTCATACTGAAGCTTTCTTT	CASSEYRGHTEAFF
few	TRBV9	-	16	TRBJ2-3	TGTGCCAGCAGCGCCCAAACAGGGTACGGCACAGATACGCAGTATTTT	CASSAQTGYGTDTQYF
-	TRBV6-8	-	15	TRBJ2-5	TGTGCCAGCAGTTGGTACAGGGTCGGCCAAGAGACCCAGTACTTC	CASSWYRVGQETQYF
-	TRBV28	TRBD1	14	TRBJ1-1	TGTGCCAGCAGTTTGACAGGGTTAAACACTGAAGCTTTCTTT	CASSLTGLNTEAFF
-	TRBV19	-	15	TRBJ2-7	TGTGCCAGTAGGACCTCCCCGGGTTTTACCTACGAGCAGTACTTC	CASRTSPGFTYEQYF
few	TRBV9	TRBD1	14	TRBJ2-7	TGTGCCAGCAGCGTAGAGGGACAGGGTATGGAGCAGTACTTC	CASSVEGQGMEQYF
few	TRBV6-8	-	13	TRBJ2-1	TGTGCCAGCAGTTATAAGGTCCTGGCTGAGCAGTTCTTC	CASSYKVLAEQFF
-	TRBV11-3	-	15	TRBJ2-2	TGTGCCAGCAACCGCCGGGTAGGGAACACCGGGGAGCTGTTTTTT	CASNRRVGNTGELFF
-	TRBV4-1	-	17	TRBJ2-3	TGCGCCAGCAGCCTCCTGACCGGGACCGACGTAGGGAATACGCAGTATTTT	CASSLLTGTDVGNTQYF
few	TRBV19	TRBD1	12	TRBJ1-2	TGTGCCAGTAGTACAGGGGGCTATGGCTACACCTTC	CASSTGGYGYTF
-	TRBV28	-	16	TRBJ2-7	TGTGCCAGCACCTTACCCGGGACGGGGAGCTCCTACGAGCAGTATTTC	CASTLPGTGSSYEQYF
-	TRBV19	TRBD1	14	TRBJ1-4	TGTGCCAGCCTCAGGACAGGGGGGACGGAGAAACTGTTTTTT	CASLRTGGTEKLFF
medium-sized	TRBV6-8	TRBD2	15	TRBJ2-3	TGTGCCAGCAGTGGACTAGCGGGGGGCACAGATACGCAGTATTTT	CASSGLAGGTDTQYF
large	TRBV4-1	-	17	TRBJ1-1	TGCGCCAGCAGCCAAGAAATTTGGCAGGGAAGCGGCACTGAAGCTTTCTTT	CASSQEIWQGSGTEAFF
few	TRBV6-4	-	18	TRBJ1-4	TGTGCCAGCAGTGACTGTCCAAGTCTCCTAGTCGACAATGAAAAACTGTTTTTT	CASSDCPSLLVDNEKLFF